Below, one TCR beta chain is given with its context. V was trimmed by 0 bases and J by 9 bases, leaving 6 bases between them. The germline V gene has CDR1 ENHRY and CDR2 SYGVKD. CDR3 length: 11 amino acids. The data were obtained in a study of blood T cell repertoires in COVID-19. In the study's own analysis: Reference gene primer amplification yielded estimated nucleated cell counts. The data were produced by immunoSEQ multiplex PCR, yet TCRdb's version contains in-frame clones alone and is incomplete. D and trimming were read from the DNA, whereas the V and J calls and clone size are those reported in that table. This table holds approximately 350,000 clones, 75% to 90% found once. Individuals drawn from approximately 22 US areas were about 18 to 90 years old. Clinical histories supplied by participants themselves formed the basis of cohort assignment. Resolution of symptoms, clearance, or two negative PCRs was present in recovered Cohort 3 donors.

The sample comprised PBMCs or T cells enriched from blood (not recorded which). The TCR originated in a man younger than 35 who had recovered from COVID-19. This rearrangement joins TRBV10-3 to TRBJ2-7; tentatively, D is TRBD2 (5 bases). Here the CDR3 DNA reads TGTGCCATCAGTGAGTCAACTAGGCAGTACTTC. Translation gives CAISESTRQYF.